This T cell receptor (beta chain) emerged from a study of blood T cell repertoires in COVID-19. Study summary: PBMCs, B-cell-depleted T cells, or T cells were the source of the cDNA or gDNA that made up the material.

CDR3 length: 17 amino acids. The V gene's germline CDR1 is MGHRA and CDR2 YSYEKL. Trimming shortened V by 1 base and J by 3 bases, and 18 bases separated the two germline ends. As processed by the authors: From reference gene primer amplification, estimates of nucleated cell counts were derived. Some clones are missing from TCRdb's copy, which holds only in-frame ones; the method was immunoSEQ multiplex PCR. The D gene and trimming were derived from the DNA, and the V and J assignments and clone size from that table. This table has fewer than 200,000 clones, about 80% appearing once. This TCR was sampled from a woman aged 65 to 85 with acute or convalescent COVID-19. The chain carries TRBV4-1 and TRBJ1-1, with a tentative D call TRBD1 (5 bases). Sequenced material: peripheral blood. The CDR3 nucleotides read TGCGCCAGCAGCCAAGCTCCCTACAACAGGCCCGACACTGAAGCTTTCTTT. Translating gives CASSQAPYNRPDTEAFF.